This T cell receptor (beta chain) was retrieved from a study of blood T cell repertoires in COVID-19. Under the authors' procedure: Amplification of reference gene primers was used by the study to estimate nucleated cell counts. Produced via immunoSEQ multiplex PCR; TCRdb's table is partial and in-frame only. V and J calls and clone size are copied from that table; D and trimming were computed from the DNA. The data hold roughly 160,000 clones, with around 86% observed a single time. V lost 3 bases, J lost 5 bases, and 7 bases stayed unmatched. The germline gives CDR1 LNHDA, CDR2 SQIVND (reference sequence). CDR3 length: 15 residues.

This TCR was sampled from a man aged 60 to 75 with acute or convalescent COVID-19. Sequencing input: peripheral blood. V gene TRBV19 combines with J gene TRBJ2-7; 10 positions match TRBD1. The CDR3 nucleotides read TGTGCCAGTAGTATTACGGGACAGGGGCTCCACGAGCAGTACTTC. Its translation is CASSITGQGLHEQYF.